The T cell receptor beta chain described here comes from a study of long-term antiretroviral therapy in people with HIV. Study in general: It was about a decade after the earliest samples that the 2015 immediate-ART recommendation appeared.

Each specimen consisted of roughly 0.9-10 million cryopreserved PBMC prior to extraction of DNA. At survey level, the immunoSEQ assay was run in its v3.0 version. Sequencing was performed with immunoSEQ multiplex PCR; in TCRdb, only in-frame clones are kept and a portion is missing. The table records tens of thousands of clones, 80% to 85% of them present only once. The V gene lost 6 bases and the J gene lost 2 bases, with 5 bases spanning the gap. Germline CDR1 MNHEY, CDR2 SMNVEV (reference sequence). CDR3 length: 11 residues. This rearrangement joins TRBV27 to TRBJ2-7; unclear D gene. The clonotype comes from a man aged 50-60 years with HIV. The sequences come from unsorted PBMCs, collected 0.4 years after starting antiretroviral therapy. CDR3 DNA sequence: TGTGCCAGCAGGACTCCCTACGAGCAGTACTTC. It encodes CASRTPYEQYF.